This TCR beta chain was identified in a study of T cell changes during pregnancy in multiple sclerosis. This clone occurred once. The germline V gene has CDR1 SGHAT and CDR2 FQNNGV. The CDR3 has 14 residues. V was clipped by 1 base and J by 0 bases, with 7 bases between them. TCRdb keeps only in-frame clones here, not all; method: immunoSEQ multiplex PCR. This table holds some 22,000 clones, over 65% found once. This material consisted of CD8+ T cells from peripheral blood mononuclear cells, taken before pregnancy. The gene calls are TRBV11-2 and TRBJ2-7; D not certain. This receptor was taken from a female donor with multiple sclerosis, enrolled in a pregnancy study. CDR3 loop: CASSLVASSYEQYF. CDR3 bases: TGTGCCAGCAGCTTAGTAGCTTCCTCCTACGAGCAGTACTTC.